This T cell receptor beta chain appears in the sequencing data of a study of T-cell reconstitution after alpha-beta-depleted transplantation in children. A TCRbeta library incorporating unique molecular identifiers was prepared. TCRdb recomputed calls from the PCR reads with MiXCR, one row per CDR3 protein. Here the sample spans 490,000 or so distinct CDR3 sequences, approximately 12% being singletons. The sample holds a few counts of this clonotype. The sample was PBMCs from the stem cell graft donor, taken from the stem cell graft. This TCR derives from a human donor who donated a stem cell graft to a child with combined immunodeficiency.

The CDR3 here is CSVVAAGVYNEQFF. The CDR3 coding sequence is TGCAGCGTCGTCGCAGCCGGGGTATACAATGAGCAGTTCTTC. This rearrangement joins TRBV29-1 to TRBJ2-1, with a possible D match to TRBD2 (5 bases). The V gene's germline CDR1 is SQVTM and CDR2 ANQGSEA. Trimming shortened V by 6 bases and J by 4 bases, and 16 bases separated the two germline ends. This CDR3 has 14 amino acids.